This TCR beta chain was documented in a study of shared clonotypes between healthy human individuals. CDR3 length: 14 residues. CDR1 MDHEN and CDR2 SYDVKM come from the germline V gene. Deletions cut 3 bases from V and 5 bases from J, with 11 bases between. Sorted-subset replicate PCR reactions were performed with 150 to 200 ng DNA, corresponding to roughly 29,000 T cell genomes. Sequencing was performed with immunoSEQ multiplex PCR; in TCRdb, only in-frame clones are kept and a portion is missing. The sample lists approximately 1.5 million clones, under 99% occurring once. The chain employs TRBV28 and TRBJ1-5; the D gene is possibly TRBD1 (5 bases). Sequencing was done on a sample of naive CD4+ T cells sorted from blood. Subset specified: CD45RA+ positively selected. The receptor was derived from a man aged 25 to 40 in good health. The CDR3 is CASSFGQGYQPQHF. CDR3 DNA sequence: TGTGCCAGCAGTTTCGGGCAGGGATATCAGCCCCAGCATTTT.